Shown below are 24 T cell receptor beta chains from a single sample sequenced in a study of shared clonotypes between healthy human individuals. Sequencing was performed with immunoSEQ multiplex PCR; in TCRdb, only in-frame clones are kept and a portion is missing. This table has roughly 700,000 clones, 74% appearing once. The sample comprised memory CD4+ T cells sorted from blood. Subset in this sample: CD45RA-negative fraction. Receptors were obtained from a woman in her thirties in good health.

V is TRBV6-5 and J is TRBJ1-2, with no clear D. Germline values: CDR1 MNHEY, CDR2 SVGAGI. There are 12 residues in the CDR3. Trimming cost V 6 bases and J 1 base, with 6 bases left between them. The CDR3 sequence is CASSYSNYGYTF. DNA for the CDR3: TGTGCCAGCAGCTATAGTAACTATGGCTACACCTTC.

Details on this clone: An end of the junction does not agree with germline; a read error may underlie this. V gene TRBV4-1 combines with J gene TRBJ1-3; a possible D gene is TRBD1 (6 bases). The germline V gene has CDR1 MGHRA and CDR2 YSYEKL. The CDR3 runs to 17 residues. CDR3 DNA: TGCGCCAGCGGCCAAAATCCCCTGGGGGCCTCTGGAAACACCATATATTTT. This codes for CASGQNPLGASGNTIYF.

The rearrangement uses TRBV28 and TRBJ2-7; no firm D call. The CDR3 runs 12 residues. Germline V lookup: CDR1 MDHEN, CDR2 SYDVKM. The germline V and J ends were trimmed by 5 bases and 6 bases, with 11 bases remaining between them. The CDR3 DNA is TGTGCCAGCAGTCAACCACCTGGCGAGCAGTACTTC. Amino acids: CASSQPPGEQYF.

The chain uses TRBV7-7 and TRBJ2-7, with a possible D match to TRBD2 (6 bases). Trimming removed 5 bases from V and 6 bases from J, with 20 bases in between. In germline, CDR1 is SSHAT, CDR2 FNYEAQ (reference sequence). The CDR3 extends over 15 amino acids. The CDR3 spells CASSAGGLGLGEQYF. The CDR3, as DNA: TGTGCCAGCAGCGCCGGGGGACTGGGCCTCGGCGAGCAGTACTTC.

Note on this clone: The same CDR3 arises from other DNA sequences in this sample as well. The chain is built from TRBV10-3 and TRBJ1-2; unclear D gene. The CDR3 is 14 amino acids. Trimming took 2 bases from V and 2 from J, leaving 9 bases between them. Per the germline V gene, CDR1 is ENHRY and CDR2 is SYGVKD. CDR3 sequence: CAISERGENYGYTF. The CDR3 region has the DNA TGTGCCATCAGTGAGCGCGGGGAGAACTATGGCTACACCTTC.

The J gene is TRBJ1-4, the V gene TRBV5-1; possible D gene TRBD1, 5 bases. CDR1 and CDR2 (germline): SGHRS, YFSETQ. This CDR3 spans 14 amino acids. Trimming removed 0 bases from V and 7 bases from J, with 10 bases in between. The DNA of the CDR3 is TGCGCCAGCAGCTTGGAGCAGGGTAGTGAAAAACTGTTTTTT. Protein sequence: CASSLEQGSEKLFF.

The table lists this clone with a few counts. The rearrangement links TRBV28 to TRBJ1-5; TRBD1 is a possible D gene (6 bases). In germline, CDR1 is MDHEN, CDR2 SYDVKM. V lost 3 bases to trimming and J lost 9 bases, with 21 bases between them. CDR3 size: 16 residues. The CDR3 DNA reads TGTGCCAGCAGTTTTTACAACCGGGACACTTCGAGGCCCCAGCATTTT. Amino acids: CASSFYNRDTSRPQHF.

In regard to this clone: The sample contains more than one DNA sequence encoding this CDR3. The chain links TRBV28 to TRBJ1-2, with TRBD1 as a possible D gene (6 bases). This CDR3 contains 14 residues. V lost 5 bases and J lost 2, with 12 bases in between. Looked up from germline, CDR1 is MDHEN and CDR2 is SYDVKM. CDR3 loop: CASSTGPSNYGYTF. CDR3 nucleotide sequence: TGTGCCAGCAGTACAGGGCCCTCAAACTATGGCTACACCTTC.

The gene calls are TRBV30 and TRBJ2-1; no firm D call. Germline V gene sequence: CDR1 GTSNPN, CDR2 SVGIG (reference sequence). This CDR3 has 13 amino acids. Trimming removed 3 bases from V and 8 bases from J, with 14 bases in between. CDR3 protein: CAWRERWSHEQFF. The CDR3 DNA is TGTGCCTGGAGGGAAAGATGGAGTCATGAGCAGTTCTTC.

As concerns this clone: Other nucleotide sequences in the sample specify the same CDR3. J is TRBJ2-1 and V is TRBV5-1; either TRBD1 or TRBD2 may fit D (5 bases each). The CDR3 runs 14 residues. V shed 0 bases and J shed 9 bases, with 13 bases lying between them. In germline, CDR1 is SGHRS, CDR2 YFSETQ. Written as DNA, the CDR3 is TGCGCCAGCAGCTTGGCGGGGACCTCGGGTGAGCAGTTCTTC. It is translated as CASSLAGTSGEQFF.

This clone is a singleton in its sample. The rearrangement uses TRBV25-1 and TRBJ2-2; D unresolved. Germline V gives CDR1 MGHDK, CDR2 SYGVNS. The length of the CDR3 is 12 residues. Trimming took off 1 base at V and 7 bases at J, with 4 bases between the two ends. This CDR3 reads CASSEWDGELFF. CDR3 bases: TGTGCCAGCAGTGAATGGGACGGGGAGCTGTTTTTT.

CDR3 in amino acids: CASSLSVPNEAFF. The CDR3 nucleotides are TGTGCCAGCAGCTTAAGCGTCCCCAATGAAGCTTTCTTT. The chain carries TRBV11-2 and TRBJ1-1; D remains ambiguous. Trimming cost V 2 bases and J 7 bases, with 11 bases left between them. CDR1 and CDR2 (germline): SGHAT, FQNNGV. The CDR3 has 13 residues.

This clone came up once. The rearrangement links TRBV5-1 to TRBJ2-5, with TRBD2 matching over 12 bases. J gave up 4 bases and V 0 bases, and 7 bases lay outside the gene matches. This CDR3 region has 17 residues. Germline V lookup: CDR1 SGHRS, CDR2 YFSETQ. In nucleotides, the CDR3 is TGCGCCAGCAGCTTGGGTACGGGACTAGCGGGCTCAGAGACCCAGTACTTC. Its protein is CASSLGTGLAGSETQYF.

This chain joins TRBV28 and TRBJ1-1; D remains unclear. CDR1 MDHEN and CDR2 SYDVKM come from the germline V gene. The length of the CDR3 is 12 residues. The V end was cut by 5 bases, the J end by 6 bases, with 10 bases between. CDR3 sequence (DNA): TGTGCCAGCAGTCGGAGGACGGCTGAAGCTTTCTTT. It specifies CASSRRTAEAFF.

The chain joins TRBV4-2 to TRBJ2-7; 7 nucleotides agree with TRBD2. After removal of 4 bases from V and 6 bases from J, the junction contained 9 bases not matched to a gene. The CDR3 has 14 amino acids. CDR1 LGHNA and CDR2 YNFKEQ come from the germline V gene. The DNA for the CDR3 is TGTGCCAGCAGCCGCGGGCTCAGGGAGGGCGAGCAGTACTTC. Amino acids: CASSRGLREGEQYF.

The J gene is TRBJ2-5, the V gene TRBV7-2; D call uncertain. V shed 8 bases and J shed 6 bases, with 13 bases lying between them. CDR3 length: 12 amino acids. From germline, CDR1 is SGHTA and CDR2 FQGNSA. CDR3 coding DNA: TGTGCCAGCGGGTTCGATTATAAGACCCAGTACTTC. Amino acid sequence: CASGFDYKTQYF.

On this clone: Other DNA sequences in this sample translate to the same CDR3. The V call is TRBV7-2, the J call TRBJ2-7; no definite D call. The CDR3 consists of 13 residues. V dropped 6 bases and J dropped 3 bases, with 12 bases sitting between them. Germline-derived CDR1 and CDR2 are SGHTA and FQGNSA. Here the CDR3 DNA reads TGTGCCAGCAGTCTAGGGAATAACTACGAGCAGTACTTC. Encoded protein: CASSLGNNYEQYF.

The gene calls are TRBV6-1 and TRBJ2-3; maybe TRBD1 (6 bases). V was clipped by 6 bases and J by 8 bases, with 12 bases between them. From germline, CDR1 is MNHNS and CDR2 SASEGT. This CDR3 region has 12 residues. The CDR3: CASRPQGVTQYF. CDR3 nucleotide sequence: TGTGCCAGCAGACCACAGGGTGTTACGCAGTATTTT.

The J gene is TRBJ1-1, the V gene TRBV6-6; tentatively, D is TRBD1 (6 bases). This CDR3 spans 14 amino acids. CDR1 and CDR2 from the germline V gene are MNHNY and SVGAGI (reference sequence). Deletions cut 9 bases from V and 7 bases from J, with 21 bases between. The DNA for the CDR3 is TGTGCCAGTCTGGACAGTAGCCGGGGGAATGAAGCTTTCTTT. Its protein is CASLDSSRGNEAFF.

V usage is TRBV2 and J usage is TRBJ1-1; D gene uncertain. CDR3 length: 13 residues. V dropped 4 bases and J dropped 3 bases, with 9 bases sitting between them. Germline CDR1 is SNHLY and CDR2 is FYNNEI. The CDR3 DNA reads as TGTGCCAGCAGTGTTGGGGTTTACACTGAAGCTTTCTTT. Its protein is CASSVGVYTEAFF.

The CDR3 reads CASSHGLAGDEQYF. The CDR3 DNA is TGCGCCAGCAGCCACGGACTAGCGGGAGACGAGCAGTACTTC. This sequence joins TRBV5-1 and TRBJ2-7; the match to TRBD2 covers 13 bases. CDR3 length equals 14 residues. Germline V CDR1 and CDR2: SGHRS, YFSETQ. Trimming cost V 4 bases and J 5 bases; bases outside gene matches: 3. The full variable domain, in which reference TRBV5-1 and TRBJ2-7 provide the parts outside the CDR3, is KAGVTQTPRYLIKTRGQQVTLSCSPISGHRSVSWYQQTPGQGLQFLFEYFSETQRNKGNFPGRFSGRQFSNSRSEMNVSTLELGDSALYLCASSHGLAGDEQYFGPGTRLTVT.

In its sample, this clone was seen a few times. The chain recombines TRBV5-1 with TRBJ1-1; 9 bases fit TRBD1. The germline V gene has CDR1 SGHRS and CDR2 YFSETQ. This CDR3 has 14 amino acids. V gave up 7 bases and J gave up 4 bases; unmatched junction bases: 8. The DNA for the CDR3 is TGCGCCAGCTTGGCCGGGACAGGGACCACTGAAGCTTTCTTT. Its translation: CASLAGTGTTEAFF.

The CDR3 loop is CASSPGPGYEQYF. CDR3 DNA: TGTGCCAGCAGCCCAGGACCTGGCTACGAGCAGTACTTC. The genes are TRBV7-8 and TRBJ2-7; D is unclear. Germline V CDR1 and CDR2: SGHVS, FQNEAQ. Trimming pared 5 bases from V and 3 bases from J, leaving 11 bases between. The CDR3 loop spans 13 amino acids.

For this clone: Additional DNA sequences in this sample encode the identical CDR3. The chain has TRBV5-1 and TRBJ2-7, with D tentatively TRBD2 (5 bases). V was cut by 1 base and J by 5 bases, with 7 bases left in between. The V gene's germline CDR1 is SGHRS and CDR2 YFSETQ. CDR3 length: 12 residues. The chain's CDR3 is CASSLMGDEQYF. Here the CDR3 DNA reads TGCGCCAGCAGCTTGATGGGAGACGAGCAGTACTTC.